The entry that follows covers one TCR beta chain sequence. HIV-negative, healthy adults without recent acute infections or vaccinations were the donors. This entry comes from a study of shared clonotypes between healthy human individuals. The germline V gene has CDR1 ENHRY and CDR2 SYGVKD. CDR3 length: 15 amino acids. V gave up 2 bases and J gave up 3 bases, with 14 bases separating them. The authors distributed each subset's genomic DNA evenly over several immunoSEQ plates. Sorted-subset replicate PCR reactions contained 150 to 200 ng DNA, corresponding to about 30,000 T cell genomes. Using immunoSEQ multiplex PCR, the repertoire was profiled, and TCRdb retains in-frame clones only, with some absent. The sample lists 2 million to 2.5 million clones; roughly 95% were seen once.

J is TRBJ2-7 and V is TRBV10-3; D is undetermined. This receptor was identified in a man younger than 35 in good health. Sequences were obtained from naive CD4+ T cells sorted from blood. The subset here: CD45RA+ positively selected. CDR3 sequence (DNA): TGTGCCATCAGTGAGGAGGCTAGAACCCGCTACGAGCAGTACTTC. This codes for CAISEEARTRYEQYF.